This entry lists 17 T cell receptor beta chains sequenced from one sample in a study of control samples from healthy donors and cancer patients. The table came from immunoSEQ multiplex PCR; TCRdb's copy has only in-frame clones and leaves some out. The sample lists 150,000 or so clones, 94% occurring once. Sequenced material: blood. The receptors here all came from a middle-aged man in good health.

This clone was picked up one time. V and J are TRBV19 and TRBJ2-7; 8 bases align to TRBD1. The V segment lost 10 bases and the J segment 5 bases; nucleotides outside the gene matches: 10. The CDR3 has 13 amino acids. Germline CDR1 reads LNHDA; CDR2 reads SQIVND (reference sequence). CDR3 loop: CATSGQGSDEQYF. The CDR3 region has the DNA TGTGCCACAAGCGGACAGGGATCGGACGAGCAGTACTTC. Using reference TRBV19 and TRBJ2-7 for the parts outside the CDR3, the full variable domain is DGGITQSPKYLFRKEGQNVTLSCEQNLNHDAMYWYRQDPGQGLRLIYYSQIVNDFQKGDIAEGYSVSREKKESFPLTVTSAQKNPTAFYLCATSGQGSDEQYFGPGTRLTVT.

CDR3 sequence reads: CASSLVGTGSYEQYF. The CDR3 DNA sequence: TGTGCCAGCAGCTTAGTCGGGACGGGGTCCTACGAGCAGTACTTC. The V call is TRBV11-2, the J call TRBJ2-7; D is tentatively TRBD1 or TRBD2 (5 bases each). Germline-derived CDR1 and CDR2 are SGHAT and FQNNGV. V gave up 1 base and J gave up 1 base, with 11 bases separating them. The CDR3 has 15 amino acids.

This chain uses TRBV6-1 with TRBJ1-5, with a tentative D call TRBD1 (6 bases). There are 19 residues in the CDR3. From germline, CDR1 is MNHNS and CDR2 SASEGT. V dropped 3 bases and J dropped 2 bases, with 23 bases sitting between them. CDR3 residues: CASSDHGTLLPKGNQPQHF. CDR3 sequence (DNA): TGTGCCAGCAGTGACCACGGGACACTTCTCCCGAAGGGCAATCAGCCCCAGCATTTT.

The chain carries TRBV6-5 and TRBJ2-5; 7 nucleotides line up with TRBD2. This CDR3 region has 13 residues. Germline CDR1 MNHEY, CDR2 SVGAGI. The V segment lost 8 bases and the J segment 5 bases; nucleotides outside the gene matches: 8. This chain's CDR3 is CASSPGGSETQYF. The CDR3 DNA follows: TGTGCCAGCTCTCCCGGGGGGTCGGAGACCCAGTACTTC.

As concerns this clone: At one end, the junction sequence differs from germline, possibly due to a read error. The gene calls are TRBV4-3 and TRBJ1-1; D remains ambiguous. The CDR3 length is 12 residues. The germline gives CDR1 LGHNA, CDR2 YSLEER. The CDR3 region has the DNA TGCGCCAGCAGCGAAGACGACGGTGGAGCTTTCTTT. Translating it yields CASSEDDGGAFF.

This sequence joins TRBV3-1 (or the pseudogene TRBV3-2) and TRBJ1-4; D remains ambiguous. V lost 2 bases and J 1 base, leaving 8 bases between the germline ends. The germline V gene encodes CDR1 LGHDT and CDR2 YNNKEL (reference sequence). The CDR3 is made up of 15 amino acids. In DNA form, the CDR3 reads TGTGCCAGCAGCCAATCAACGAGAACTAATGAAAAACTGTTTTTT. Residues: CASSQSTRTNEKLFF.

CDR3 amino acids: CASTAGTSGSNEQFF. Written as DNA, the CDR3 is TGTGCCAGCACCGCCGGGACTAGCGGGAGTAATGAGCAGTTCTTC. The gene calls are TRBV27 and TRBJ2-1, with TRBD2 identical over 14 bases. The CDR3 has 15 amino acids. Trimming took 7 bases from V and 7 from J; bases not matched to a gene: 6. Germline V lookup: CDR1 MNHEY, CDR2 SMNVEV (reference sequence).

The chain uses TRBV9 and TRBJ2-3, with D perhaps assigned TRBD1 or TRBD2 (5 bases each). Germline-derived CDR1 and CDR2 are SGDLS and YYNGEE. The V and J ends lost 2 bases and 4 bases respectively, with 8 bases between them. This CDR3 spans 13 amino acids. The CDR3 DNA follows: TGTGCCAGCAGCGTCAGGGACCCAGATACGCAGTATTTT. Its protein product is CASSVRDPDTQYF.

The J gene is TRBJ2-3, the V gene TRBV6-1, with 7 bases aligning to TRBD1. The CDR3 has 17 residues. Germline V gene sequence: CDR1 MNHNS, CDR2 SASEGT. After removal of 0 bases from V and 4 bases from J, the junction contained 10 bases not matched to a gene. The CDR3 reads CASSEAQGGRSADTQYF. For the CDR3, the DNA is TGTGCCAGCAGTGAAGCGCAAGGGGGCCGTAGCGCAGATACGCAGTATTTT.

The rearrangement joins TRBV2 to TRBJ1-1, with D tentatively TRBD1 (6 bases). This CDR3 has 14 residues. Germline V gene sequence: CDR1 SNHLY, CDR2 FYNNEI. The V end lost 3 bases, the J end lost 1 base, and 9 bases lay between the germline ends. The CDR3 loop is CASSDTGKNTEAFF. CDR3 nucleotide sequence: TGTGCCAGCAGTGATACAGGGAAGAACACTGAAGCTTTCTTT.

The rearrangement uses TRBV27 and TRBJ2-7; D remains ambiguous. The CDR3 totals 10 residues. The germline V and J ends were trimmed by 5 bases and 4 bases, with 3 bases remaining between them. Germline V gene data show CDR1 as MNHEY and CDR2 as SMNVEV (reference sequence). The CDR3 is CASSPYEQYF. As DNA, the CDR3 is TGTGCCAGCAGTCCTTACGAGCAGTACTTC.

The chain carries TRBV11-1 and TRBJ1-1, with D uncertain. The CDR3 covers 14 residues. Looked up from germline, CDR1 is SGHAT and CDR2 is FQDESV (reference sequence). Trimming cost V 1 base and J 4 bases, with 10 bases left between them. In nucleotides, the CDR3 is TGTGCCAGCAGCTTAGAATGGAGAGGCACTGAAGCTTTCTTT. Residues: CASSLEWRGTEAFF.

The V gene is TRBV13, the J gene TRBJ1-1; D unclear. Germline CDR1 and CDR2: PRHDT and FYEKMQ (reference sequence). V gave up 5 bases and J gave up 4 bases, with 11 bases separating them. This CDR3 has 13 residues. The CDR3, as DNA: TGTGCCAGCAGCCCCTCTGTGACCACTGAAGCTTTCTTT. Translation gives CASSPSVTTEAFF.

The chain couples TRBV29-1 to TRBJ2-2; D is perhaps TRBD1 (6 bases). V lost 7 bases, J lost 6 bases, and 21 bases lay in between. The CDR3 loop spans 15 amino acids. The germline V gene encodes CDR1 SQVTM and CDR2 ANQGSEA. The CDR3 region has the DNA TGCAGCGCCCGGAACGGACAGAATTTTCCCGGGGAGCTGTTTTTT. Translated, it gives CSARNGQNFPGELFF.

The chain uses TRBV7-6 and TRBJ2-7; 11 nucleotides match TRBD1. Germline V gives CDR1 SGHVS, CDR2 FNYEAQ. The CDR3 length is 17 residues. With V trimmed by 0 bases and J by 4 bases, 8 bases remained unmatched. The CDR3 nucleotides are TGTGCCAGCAGCTTAGCGACGGGGGACAGGGGGAGGTACGAGCAGTACTTC. It yields the protein CASSLATGDRGRYEQYF.

This rearrangement joins TRBV4-1 to TRBJ1-1, with 10 bases fitting TRBD1. Germline CDR1 reads MGHRA; CDR2 reads YSYEKL. The CDR3 is made up of 15 amino acids. The V gene end was trimmed by 2 bases and the J gene end by 4 bases; junction bases not matched to a gene: 4. DNA for the CDR3: TGCGCCAGCAGCCAACCGGGACAGGGGCTCACTGAAGCTTTCTTT. Encoded protein: CASSQPGQGLTEAFF.

The V and J genes are TRBV5-1 and TRBJ1-3; 7 bases agree with TRBD1. Per germline, CDR1 SGHRS and CDR2 YFSETQ. Germline trimming cut 0 bases from V and 0 bases from J; bases unmatched to any gene: 3. The CDR3 sequence is 16 residues long. Here the CDR3 reads CASSLEYRGSGNTIYF. CDR3 DNA: TGCGCCAGCAGCTTGGAATACAGGGGCTCTGGAAACACCATATATTTT. Based on the CDR3 plus reference TRBV5-1 and TRBJ1-3, the full variable domain is KAGVTQTPRYLIKTRGQQVTLSCSPISGHRSVSWYQQTPGQGLQFLFEYFSETQRNKGNFPGRFSGRQFSNSRSEMNVSTLELGDSALYLCASSLEYRGSGNTIYFGEGSWLTVV.